The TCR beta chain under discussion was sequenced for a study of human T cells and chemical hapten exposure. The time point denotes: patch test 3, about 24 weeks after DPC sensitization. Treatment of the sample: therapeutic diphenylcyclopropenone sensitization with weekly scalp DPC. This clonotype was counted a few times. TCRdb recomputed calls from the RACE reads with MiXCR, one row per CDR3 protein. The table has about 190,000 distinct CDR3 sequences, more than 20% seen once. Trimming took 0 bases from V and 6 from J, leaving 7 bases between them. Germline V gene lookup returns CDR1 SEHNR and CDR2 FQNEAQ (reference sequence). CDR3 length: 13 residues.

The sequence was obtained from a woman between 40 and 55 years old with alopecia areata. Some clones in this sample may be carry-over from other donors' samples. This material consisted of whole blood, taken in connection with sensitization to the hapten diphenylcyclopropenone (DPC). The V gene is TRBV7-9, the J gene TRBJ2-3; the D is unclear. The CDR3 nucleotides are TGTGCCAGCAGCTTAGCGGCGGTGGATACGCAGTATTTT. Translated, it gives CASSLAAVDTQYF.